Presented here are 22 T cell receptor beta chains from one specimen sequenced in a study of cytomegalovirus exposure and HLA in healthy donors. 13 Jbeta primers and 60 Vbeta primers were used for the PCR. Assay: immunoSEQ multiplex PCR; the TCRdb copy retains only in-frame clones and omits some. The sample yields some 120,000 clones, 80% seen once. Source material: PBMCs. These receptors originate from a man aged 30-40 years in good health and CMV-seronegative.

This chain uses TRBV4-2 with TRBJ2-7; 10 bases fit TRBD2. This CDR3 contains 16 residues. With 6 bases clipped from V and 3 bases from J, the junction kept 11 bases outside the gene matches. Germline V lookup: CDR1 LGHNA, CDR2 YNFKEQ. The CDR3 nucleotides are TGTGCCAGCAGGCGTGGGACGGCTAGCGGGAGCTACGAGCAGTACTTC. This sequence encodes CASRRGTASGSYEQYF.

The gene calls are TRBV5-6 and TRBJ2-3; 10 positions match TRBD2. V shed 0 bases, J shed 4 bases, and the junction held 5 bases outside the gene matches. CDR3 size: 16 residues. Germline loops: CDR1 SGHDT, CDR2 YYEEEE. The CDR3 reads CASSLALAGVPDTQYF. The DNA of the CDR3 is TGTGCCAGCAGCTTGGCGCTAGCGGGAGTCCCAGATACGCAGTATTTT.

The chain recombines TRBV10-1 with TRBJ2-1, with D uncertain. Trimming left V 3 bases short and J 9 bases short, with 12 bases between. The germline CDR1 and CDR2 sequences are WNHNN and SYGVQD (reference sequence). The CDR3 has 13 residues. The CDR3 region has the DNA TGCGCCAGCAGTGACGTTTTTTCGGGTGAGCAGTTCTTC. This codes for CASSDVFSGEQFF.

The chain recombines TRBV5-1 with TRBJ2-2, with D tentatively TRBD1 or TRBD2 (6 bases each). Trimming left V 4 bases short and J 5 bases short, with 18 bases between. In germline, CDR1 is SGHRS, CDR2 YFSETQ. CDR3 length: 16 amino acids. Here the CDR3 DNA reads TGCGCCAGCAGCCTGGGACACAACCGGGGGACCGGGGAGCTGTTTTTT. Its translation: CASSLGHNRGTGELFF.

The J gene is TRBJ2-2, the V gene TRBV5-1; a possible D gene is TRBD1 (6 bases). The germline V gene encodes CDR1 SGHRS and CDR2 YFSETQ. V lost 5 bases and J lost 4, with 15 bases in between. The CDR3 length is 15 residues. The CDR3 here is CASRPRAGVTGELFF. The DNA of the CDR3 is TGCGCCAGCAGGCCCAGGGCAGGGGTCACCGGGGAGCTGTTTTTT.

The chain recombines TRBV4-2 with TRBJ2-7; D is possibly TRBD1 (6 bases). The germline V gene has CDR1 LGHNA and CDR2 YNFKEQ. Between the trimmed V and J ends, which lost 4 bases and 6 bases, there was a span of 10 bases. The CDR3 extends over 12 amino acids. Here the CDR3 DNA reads TGTGCCAGCAGCCCTGGCAGGGGCGAGCAGTACTTC. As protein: CASSPGRGEQYF.

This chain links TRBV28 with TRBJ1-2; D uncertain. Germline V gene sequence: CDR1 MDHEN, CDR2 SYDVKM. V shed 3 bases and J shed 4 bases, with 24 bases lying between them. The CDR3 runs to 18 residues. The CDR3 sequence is CASSFILQEGSGSYGYTF. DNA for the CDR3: TGTGCCAGCAGTTTTATTTTGCAGGAAGGATCGGGATCCTATGGCTACACCTTC.

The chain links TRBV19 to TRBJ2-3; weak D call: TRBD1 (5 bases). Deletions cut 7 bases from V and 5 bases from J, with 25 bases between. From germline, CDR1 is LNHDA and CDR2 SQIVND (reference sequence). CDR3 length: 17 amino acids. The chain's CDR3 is CASTDRGVSWSRDTQYF. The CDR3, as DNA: TGTGCCAGTACCGACAGAGGCGTCTCCTGGTCGAGAGATACGCAGTATTTT.

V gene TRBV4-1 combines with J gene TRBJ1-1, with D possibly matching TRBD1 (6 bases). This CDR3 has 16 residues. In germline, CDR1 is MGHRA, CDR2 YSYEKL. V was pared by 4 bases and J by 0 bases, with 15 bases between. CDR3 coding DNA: TGCGCCAGCAGCCGGGATAAGACAGGACTGAACACTGAAGCTTTCTTT. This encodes CASSRDKTGLNTEAFF.

CDR3 protein: CASSEFPNEQFF. The CDR3 nucleotides are TGCGCCAGCAGTGAGTTTCCGAATGAGCAGTTCTTC. The chain has TRBV10-2 and TRBJ2-1; D remains unclear. Trimming shortened V by 1 base and J by 7 bases, and 5 bases separated the two germline ends. Germline lookup yields CDR1 WSHSY and CDR2 SAAADI. The CDR3 sequence is 12 residues long.

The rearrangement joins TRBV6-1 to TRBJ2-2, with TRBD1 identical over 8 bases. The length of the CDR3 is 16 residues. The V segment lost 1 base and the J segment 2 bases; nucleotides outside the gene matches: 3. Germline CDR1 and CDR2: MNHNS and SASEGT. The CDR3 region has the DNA TGTGCCAGCAGTGAAGTCGGGACAGGTAACACCGGGGAGCTGTTTTTT. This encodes CASSEVGTGNTGELFF.

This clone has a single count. CDR3 in amino acids: CASSVKRAAAYEQYF. CDR3 coding DNA: TGTGCCAGCAGCGTTAAGCGGGCGGCGGCCTACGAGCAGTACTTC. The V and J genes are TRBV21-1 and TRBJ2-7; the table calls TRBD2, which could not be checked here. TRBV21-1 is a pseudogene. The CDR3 is made up of 15 amino acids.

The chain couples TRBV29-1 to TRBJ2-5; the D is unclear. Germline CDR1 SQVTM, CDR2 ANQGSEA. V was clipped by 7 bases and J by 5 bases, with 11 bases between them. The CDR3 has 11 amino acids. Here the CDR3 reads CSGSSSETQYF. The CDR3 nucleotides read TGCAGCGGCTCGAGTAGCGAGACCCAGTACTTC.

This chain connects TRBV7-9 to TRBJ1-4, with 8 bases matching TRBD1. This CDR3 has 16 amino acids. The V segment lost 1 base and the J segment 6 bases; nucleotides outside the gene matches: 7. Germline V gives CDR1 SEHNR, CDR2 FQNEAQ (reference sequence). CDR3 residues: CASSLGLAGGDEKLFF. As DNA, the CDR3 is TGTGCCAGCAGCTTAGGACTGGCAGGGGGCGATGAAAAACTGTTTTTT.

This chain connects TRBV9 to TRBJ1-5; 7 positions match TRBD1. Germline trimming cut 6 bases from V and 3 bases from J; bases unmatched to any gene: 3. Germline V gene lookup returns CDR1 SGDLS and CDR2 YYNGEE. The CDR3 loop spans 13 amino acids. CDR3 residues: CASTRGDNQPQHF. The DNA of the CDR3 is TGTGCCAGCACCAGGGGGGACAATCAGCCCCAGCATTTT.

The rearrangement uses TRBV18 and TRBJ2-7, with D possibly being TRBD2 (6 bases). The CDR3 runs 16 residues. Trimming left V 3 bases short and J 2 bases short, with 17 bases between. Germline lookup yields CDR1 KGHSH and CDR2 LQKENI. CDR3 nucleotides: TGTGCCAGCTCACCCCAGGGCGGGGACTTAACCTACGAGCAGTACTTC. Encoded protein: CASSPQGGDLTYEQYF.

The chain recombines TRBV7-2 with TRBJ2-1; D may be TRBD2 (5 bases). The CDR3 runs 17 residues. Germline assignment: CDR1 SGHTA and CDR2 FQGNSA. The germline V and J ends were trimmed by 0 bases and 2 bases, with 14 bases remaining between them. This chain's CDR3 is CASSLARALRTYNEQFF. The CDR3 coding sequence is TGTGCCAGCAGCTTAGCGCGGGCTTTGAGGACCTACAATGAGCAGTTCTTC.

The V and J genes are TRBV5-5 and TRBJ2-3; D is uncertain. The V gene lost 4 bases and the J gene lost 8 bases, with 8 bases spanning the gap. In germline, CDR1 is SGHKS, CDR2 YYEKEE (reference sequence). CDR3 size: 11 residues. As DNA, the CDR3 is TGTGCCAGCAGCACCAAAGCTACGCAGTATTTT. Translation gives CASSTKATQYF.

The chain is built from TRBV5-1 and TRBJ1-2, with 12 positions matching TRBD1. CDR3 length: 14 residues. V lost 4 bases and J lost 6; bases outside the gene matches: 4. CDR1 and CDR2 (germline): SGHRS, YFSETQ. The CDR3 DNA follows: TGCGCCAGCAGCCCGGGACAGGGGGCACATGGCTACACCTTC. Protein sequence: CASSPGQGAHGYTF.

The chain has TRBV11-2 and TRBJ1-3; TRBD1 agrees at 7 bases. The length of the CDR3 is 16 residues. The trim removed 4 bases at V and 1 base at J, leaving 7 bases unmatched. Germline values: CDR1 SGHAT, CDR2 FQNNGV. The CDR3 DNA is TGTGCCAGCAGCTCATTACAGGGGTCGTCTGGAAACACCATATATTTT. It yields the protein CASSSLQGSSGNTIYF. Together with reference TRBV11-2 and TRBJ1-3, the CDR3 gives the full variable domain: EAGVAQSPRYKIIEKRQSVAFWCNPISGHATLYWYQQILGQGPKLLIQFQNNGVVDDSQLPKDRFSAERLKGVDSTLKIQPAKLEDSAVYLCASSSLQGSSGNTIYFGEGSWLTVV.

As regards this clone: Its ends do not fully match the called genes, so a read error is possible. The CDR3 DNA reads TGTGCCAGCAGCTCGAAACCTGGACAGGGCTATCATGGCTACCCCTTC. This encodes CASSSKPGQGYHGYPF. The chain carries TRBV7-6 and TRBJ1-2; 8 bases match TRBD1. Per germline, CDR1 SGHVS and CDR2 FNYEAQ. The CDR3 loop spans 16 amino acids.

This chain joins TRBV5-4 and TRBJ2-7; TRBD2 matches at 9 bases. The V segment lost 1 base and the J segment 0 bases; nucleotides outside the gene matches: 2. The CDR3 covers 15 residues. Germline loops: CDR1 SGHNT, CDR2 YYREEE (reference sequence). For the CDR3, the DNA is TGTGCCAGCAGCTTGCTAGCGGGGAGCTCCTACGAGCAGTACTTC. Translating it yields CASSLLAGSSYEQYF.